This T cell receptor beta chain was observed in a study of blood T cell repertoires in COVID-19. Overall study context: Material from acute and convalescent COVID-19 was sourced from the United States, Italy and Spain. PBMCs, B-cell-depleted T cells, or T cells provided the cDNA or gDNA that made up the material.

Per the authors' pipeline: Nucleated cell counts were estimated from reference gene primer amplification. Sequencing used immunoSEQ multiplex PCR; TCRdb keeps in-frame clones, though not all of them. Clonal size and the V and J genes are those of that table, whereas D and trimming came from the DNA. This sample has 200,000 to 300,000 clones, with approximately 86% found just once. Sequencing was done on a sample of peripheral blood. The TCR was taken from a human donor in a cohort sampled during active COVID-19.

In DNA, the CDR3 is TGTGCCAGCAGCTTAATAGCGGGGCTATCCTACAATGAGCAGTTCTTC. Its protein is CASSLIAGLSYNEQFF. J is TRBJ2-1 and V is TRBV11-2; 8 bases are a match to TRBD2. Losses at the gene ends were 2 bases for V and 1 base for J; bases not matched to a gene: 4. The CDR3 length is 16 residues. Germline V gene data show CDR1 as SGHAT and CDR2 as FQNNGV.